This is a list of T cell receptor beta chains from one sample in a study of shared clonotypes between healthy human individuals. The repertoire was sequenced with immunoSEQ multiplex PCR; TCRdb's copy has only in-frame clones and lacks some. Of 600,000 or so clones in the sample, around 96% were seen once. The sequencing input was naive CD8+ T cells sorted from blood. The receptors originated from a woman in her twenties or thirties in good health. Each CDR3 is given with its conserved first and last residue. D genes are given only for firm matches. Clone size appears in some rows only: once, few, many, or a class for an expanded clone.

>TRBV28|TRBJ1-5|12|.|.
TGTGCCAGCAGTTTCTCTCAGGGCAGGAAGGTTTTT
CASSFSQGRKVF
>TRBV27|TRBJ2-1|14|.|.
TGTGCCAGCAGTTTAGGGACGACCTACAATGAGCAGTTCTTC
CASSLGTTYNEQFF
>TRBV11-2|TRBJ1-2|14|.|.
TGTGCCAGCAGCCCCCCGGGCAGTAACTATGGCTACACCTTC
CASSPPGSNYGYTF
>TRBV11-1|TRBJ2-7|14|TRBD2|once
TGTGCCAGCAGCCCGACTAGCGGGAGTAACGAGCAGTACTTC
CASSPTSGSNEQYF
>TRBV28|TRBJ2-7|14|.|once
TGTGCCAGCAGTTCTGGGGACACCACTACGGAGCAGTACTTC
CASSSGDTTTEQYF
>TRBV27|TRBJ1-2|14|TRBD1|.
TGTGCCAGCAGTTTATCGATTCAGGGGGGAGGCTACACCTTC
CASSLSIQGGGYTF
>TRBV28|TRBJ2-7|13|TRBD2|.
TGTGCCAGCAAAGTAGCGGGAGACTACGAGCAGTACTTC
CASKVAGDYEQYF
>TRBV9|TRBJ2-3|15|.|.
TGTGCCAGCAGCGCCGGTGGGGTCGGCACAGATACGCAGTATTTT
CASSAGGVGTDTQYF
>TRBV5-4|TRBJ2-7|14|.|.
TGTGCCAGCAGGTCGAGCCCAGGGGAAAACGAGCAGTACTTC
CASRSSPGENEQYF
>TRBV28|TRBJ1-2|17|.|.
TGTGCCAGCAGCCCCCGCCCTGGGGCCCGGCGGGACTATGGCTACACCTTC
CASSPRPGARRDYGYTF
>TRBV7-2|TRBJ2-7|14|.|.
TGTGCCAGCAGCTCCGGGACTTCTAACTACGAGCAGTACTTC
CASSSGTSNYEQYF
>TRBV27|TRBJ1-1|17|TRBD1|.
TGTGCCAGCAGTTTAGGACCGGGACAGGGGATGAACACTGAAGCTTTCTTT
CASSLGPGQGMNTEAFF
>TRBV2|TRBJ2-1|12|.|.
TGTGCCAGCAGTCCCGTAAACAATGAGCAGTTCTTC
CASSPVNNEQFF
>TRBV27|TRBJ2-7|14|.|.
TGTGCCAGCAGTTCGACAGAAAGCTCCTACGAGCAGTACTTC
CASSSTESSYEQYF
>TRBV27|TRBJ2-7|13|TRBD1|.
TGTGCCAGCCGTCCCGGGACAGGGTCCGAGCAGTACTTC
CASRPGTGSEQYF
>TRBV27|TRBJ2-7|13|.|.
TGTGCCAGCAGGCCCGGGACTGGCTACGAGCAGTACTTC
CASRPGTGYEQYF
>TRBV28|TRBJ2-7|16|TRBD1|.
TGTGCCAGCAGTTTGGACCGGGACAGGGGACGCTACGAGCAGTACTTC
CASSLDRDRGRYEQYF
>TRBV27|TRBJ1-5|14|TRBD1|.
TGTGCCAGCAGAATGGGGGACAGCTATCAGCCCCAGCATTTT
CASRMGDSYQPQHF
>TRBV5-6|TRBJ2-7|14|.|.
TGTGCCAGCAGCTTCGGGGGACCGGCCTACGAGCAGTACTTC
CASSFGGPAYEQYF
>TRBV27|TRBJ2-7|11|.|.
TGTGCCAGCTTCCAGGGGGGAGAGCAGTACTTC
CASFQGGEQYF
>TRBV2|TRBJ2-5|14|.|.
TGTGCCAGCCCTGGACGGATACCGGAAGAGACCCAGTACTTC
CASPGRIPEETQYF
>TRBV27|TRBJ1-5|17|TRBD1|.
TGTGCCAGCTCTCGGGCGGGGGGACAGGGGATCGGACAGCCCCAGCATTTT
CASSRAGGQGIGQPQHF
>TRBV28|TRBJ2-7|12|.|.
TGTGCCAGCAGTTTAATTTCTGATGAGCAGTACTTC
CASSLISDEQYF
>TRBV9|TRBJ2-1|15|.|.
TGTGCCAGCAGCGTAGGGAGACAGGAGTACAATGAGCAGTTCTTC
CASSVGRQEYNEQFF
>TRBV4-1|TRBJ1-1|17|.|.
TGCGCCAGCAGCCAAGATCGGCGGCGACTTATGAACACTGAAGCTTTCTTT
CASSQDRRRLMNTEAFF
>TRBV6-1|TRBJ2-1|19|TRBD2|.
TGTGCCAGCAGTGAACCGGGACTAGCGGGAGGGAGCTCCTACAATGAGCAGTTCTTC
CASSEPGLAGGSSYNEQFF
>TRBV7-9|TRBJ2-5|14|.|.
TGTGCCAGCAGCTTAGTTTCCCGACAAGAGACCCAGTACTTC
CASSLVSRQETQYF
>TRBV21-1|TRBJ1-5|16|.|.
TGTGCCAGCAGCAAAAAGATAGGGGCCAGCAATCAGCCCCAGCATTTT
CASSKKIGASNQPQHF
>TRBV11-2|TRBJ2-7|15|TRBD1|.
TGTGCCAGCAGCTTAGTGACAGGGGTGACGGACGAGCAGTACTTC
CASSLVTGVTDEQYF
>TRBV19|TRBJ2-7|14|.|.
TGTGCCAGTAAAATCACCACATCCTCCTACGAGCAGTACTTC
CASKITTSSYEQYF
>TRBV29-1|TRBJ1-1|13|.|.
TGCAGCGTTGAACAGGGCTTAGGCACTGAAGCTTTCTTT
CSVEQGLGTEAFF
>TRBV6-6|TRBJ1-1|12|.|once
TGTGCCAGCAGTTATTTGGGCACTGAAGCTTTCTTT
CASSYLGTEAFF
>TRBV6-6|TRBJ1-1|15|.|.
TGTGCCAGCAGTCAGCCGGCATTAGTAGACACTGAAGCTTTCTTT
CASSQPALVDTEAFF
>TRBV6-5|TRBJ2-1|16|TRBD2|.
TGTGCCAGCAGTTGGTGGCCTAGCGGGAGCAACAGTGAGCAGTTCTTC
CASSWWPSGSNSEQFF
>TRBV27|TRBJ1-6|15|.|.
TGTGCCAGCAGTTTAGGACATCGCTATAATTCACCCCTCCACTTT
CASSLGHRYNSPLHF
>TRBV5-4|TRBJ1-1|16|.|.
TGTGCCAGCAGCTCAGATTGGGAGCGGAGGAACACTGAAGCTTTCTTT
CASSSDWERRNTEAFF
>TRBV29-1|TRBJ2-7|14|TRBD1|few
TGCAGCGCCTCGGGACAGGGATACTCCTACGAGCAGTACTTC
CSASGQGYSYEQYF
>TRBV5-1|TRBJ2-3|13|.|.
TGCGCCAGCAGCCAAACCGGGGGCGATACGCAGTATTTT
CASSQTGGDTQYF
>TRBV28|TRBJ1-1|15|.|.
TGTGCCAGCACCTTTGGTGGCAGGTTGAACACTGAAGCTTTCTTT
CASTFGGRLNTEAFF
>TRBV27|TRBJ1-2|13|.|.
TGTGCCAGCAGTTTACTTGGGGAGGATGGCTACACCTTC
CASSLLGEDGYTF
>TRBV28|TRBJ2-3|14|.|once
TGTGCCAGCAGTTCTAGCGAGATCACAGATACGCAGTATTTT
CASSSSEITDTQYF
>TRBV4-1|TRBJ2-1|12|.|.
TGCGCCAGCACCTCGCGTGGGGATGAGCAGTTCTTC
CASTSRGDEQFF
>TRBV7-3|TRBJ2-7|13|TRBD1|once
TGTGCCAGCAGCCGTGGGACAGTTTACGAGCAGTACTTC
CASSRGTVYEQYF
>TRBV19|TRBJ1-1|13|.|.
TGTGCCAGTAGTCCAAGTTCGAACACTGAAGCTTTCTTT
CASSPSSNTEAFF
>TRBV29-1|TRBJ2-1|13|.|.
TGCAGCGTTGACGTGGCGGGACCGACTGAGCAGTTCTTC
CSVDVAGPTEQFF
>TRBV2|TRBJ2-2|14|.|.
TGTGCCAGCAGTGCCACGACTGGGTTCGGGGAGCTGTTTTTT
CASSATTGFGELFF
>TRBV25-1|TRBJ1-5|14|.|.
TGTGCCAGCAGTGTGGGGGGGAGCAATCAGCCCCAGCATTTT
CASSVGGSNQPQHF
>TRBV28|TRBJ2-1|16|.|.
TGTGCCAGCAGGCAGATCCGCCCCTCGGGGGTCAATGAGCAGTTCTTC
CASRQIRPSGVNEQFF
>TRBV10-2|TRBJ2-7|15|.|.
TGCGCCAGCAGTGACGCACTAGCACTACGGTACGAGCAGTACTTC
CASSDALALRYEQYF